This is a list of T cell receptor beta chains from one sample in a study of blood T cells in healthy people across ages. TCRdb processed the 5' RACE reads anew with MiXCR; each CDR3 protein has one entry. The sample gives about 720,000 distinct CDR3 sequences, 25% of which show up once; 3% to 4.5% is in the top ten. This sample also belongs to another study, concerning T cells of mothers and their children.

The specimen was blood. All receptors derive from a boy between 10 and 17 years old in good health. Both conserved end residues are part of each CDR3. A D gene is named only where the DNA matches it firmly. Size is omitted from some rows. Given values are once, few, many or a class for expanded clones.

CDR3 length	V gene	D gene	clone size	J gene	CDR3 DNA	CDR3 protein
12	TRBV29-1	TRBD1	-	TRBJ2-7	TGCAGCGTGCGGACAGGGGAATACGAGCAGTACTTC	CSVRTGEYEQYF
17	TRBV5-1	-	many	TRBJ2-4	TGCGCCAGCAGCTTGGGGGACACTGGAGATGGGTCTTACATTCAGTACTTC	CASSLGDTGDGSYIQYF
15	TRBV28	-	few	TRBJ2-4	TGTGCCAGCAGTTTAACCCTCCGGACGGGAAACATTCAGTACTTC	CASSLTLRTGNIQYF
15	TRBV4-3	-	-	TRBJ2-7	TGCGCCAGCAGCCAAGAACCCGAAGGATTCTACGAGCAGTACTTC	CASSQEPEGFYEQYF
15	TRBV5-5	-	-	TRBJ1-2	TGTGCCAGCAGCTTGGAAGCTTCAGGGGCGGGTGGCTACACCTTC	CASSLEASGAGGYTF
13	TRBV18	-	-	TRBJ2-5	TGTGCCAGCTCGCCTCTGAAGAGGGAGACCCAGTACTTC	CASSPLKRETQYF
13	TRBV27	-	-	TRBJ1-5	TGTGCCAGCAGTTTAATCAGCAATCAGCCCCAGCATTTT	CASSLISNQPQHF
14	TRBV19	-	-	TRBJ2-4	TGTGCCAGTAGTATAATGGCCACAGCCGACATTCAGTACTTC	CASSIMATADIQYF
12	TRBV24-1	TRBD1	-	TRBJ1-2	TGTGCCACCAGTGATCCCGGACAGGGGCTGACCTTC	CATSDPGQGLTF
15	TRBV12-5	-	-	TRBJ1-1	TGTGCTAGTGGTTTGTCCGGGGGTGGGAACACTGAAGCTTTCTTT	CASGLSGGGNTEAFF
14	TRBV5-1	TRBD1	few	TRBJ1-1	TGCGCCAGCAGTCGTGACAGGGGGAACACTGAAGCTTTCTTT	CASSRDRGNTEAFF
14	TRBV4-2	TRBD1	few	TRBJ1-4	TGTGCCAGCGCGGACAGGGCAACTAATGAAAAACTGTTTTTT	CASADRATNEKLFF
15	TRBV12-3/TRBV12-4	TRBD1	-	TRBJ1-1	TGTGCCAGCAGTCCGAGGGACAGGACTGACACTGAAGCTTTCTTT	CASSPRDRTDTEAFF